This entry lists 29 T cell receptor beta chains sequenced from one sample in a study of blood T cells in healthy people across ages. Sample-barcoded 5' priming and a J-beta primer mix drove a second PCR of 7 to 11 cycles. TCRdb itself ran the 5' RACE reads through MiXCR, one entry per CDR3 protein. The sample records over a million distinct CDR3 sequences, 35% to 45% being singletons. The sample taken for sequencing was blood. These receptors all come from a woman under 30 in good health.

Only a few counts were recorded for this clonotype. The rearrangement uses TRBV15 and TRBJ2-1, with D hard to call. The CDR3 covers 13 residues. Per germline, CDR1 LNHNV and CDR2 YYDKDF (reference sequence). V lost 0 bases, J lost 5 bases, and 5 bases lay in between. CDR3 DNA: TGTGCCACCAGCAGAGATCTTAACAATGAGCAGTTCTTC. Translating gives CATSRDLNNEQFF.

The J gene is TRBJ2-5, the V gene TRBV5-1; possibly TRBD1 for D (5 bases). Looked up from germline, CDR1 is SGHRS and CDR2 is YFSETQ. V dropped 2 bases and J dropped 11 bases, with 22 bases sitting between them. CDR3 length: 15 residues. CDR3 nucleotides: TGCGCCAGCAGCTTCCGGACAAGATCCTACAATGAGCAGTACTTC. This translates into CASSFRTRSYNEQYF.

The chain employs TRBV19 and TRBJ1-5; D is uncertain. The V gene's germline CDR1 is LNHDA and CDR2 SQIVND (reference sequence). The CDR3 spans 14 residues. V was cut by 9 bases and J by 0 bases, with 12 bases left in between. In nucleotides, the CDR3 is TGTGCCAGCATGGGAGCATATAGCAATCAGCCCCAGCATTTT. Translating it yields CASMGAYSNQPQHF.

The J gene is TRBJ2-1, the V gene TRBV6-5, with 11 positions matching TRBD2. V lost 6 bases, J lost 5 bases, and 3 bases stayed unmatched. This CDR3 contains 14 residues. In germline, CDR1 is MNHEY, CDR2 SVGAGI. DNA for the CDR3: TGTGCCAGCAGCGGGACTAGCGGTCACAATGAGCAGTTCTTC. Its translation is CASSGTSGHNEQFF.

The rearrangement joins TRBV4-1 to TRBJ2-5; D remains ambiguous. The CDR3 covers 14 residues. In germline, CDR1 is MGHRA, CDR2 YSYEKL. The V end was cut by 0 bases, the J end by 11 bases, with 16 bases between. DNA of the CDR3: TGCGCCAGCAGCCAAGATGGTACTTACAATGAGCAGTACTTC. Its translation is CASSQDGTYNEQYF.

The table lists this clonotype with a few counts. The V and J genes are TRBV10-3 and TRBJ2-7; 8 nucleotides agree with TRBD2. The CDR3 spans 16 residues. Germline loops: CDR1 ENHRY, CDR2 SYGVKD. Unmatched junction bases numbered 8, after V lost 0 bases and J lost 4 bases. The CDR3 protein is CAISESNRAGAYEQYF. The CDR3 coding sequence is TGTGCCATCAGTGAGTCGAACCGAGCGGGGGCATACGAGCAGTACTTC.

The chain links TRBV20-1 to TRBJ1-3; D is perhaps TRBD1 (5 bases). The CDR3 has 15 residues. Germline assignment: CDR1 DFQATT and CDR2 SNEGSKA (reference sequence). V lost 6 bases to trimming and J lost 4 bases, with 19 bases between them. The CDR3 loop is CSARHPDRGGNTIYF. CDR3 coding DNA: TGCAGTGCACGACACCCCGACAGAGGAGGAAACACCATATATTTT.

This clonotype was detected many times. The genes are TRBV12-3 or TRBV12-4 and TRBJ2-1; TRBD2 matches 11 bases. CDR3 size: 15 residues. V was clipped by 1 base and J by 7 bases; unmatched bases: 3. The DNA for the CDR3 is TGTGCCAGCAGTTTAGGACTAGCGGGGATGAATGAGCAGTTCTTC. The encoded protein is CASSLGLAGMNEQFF.

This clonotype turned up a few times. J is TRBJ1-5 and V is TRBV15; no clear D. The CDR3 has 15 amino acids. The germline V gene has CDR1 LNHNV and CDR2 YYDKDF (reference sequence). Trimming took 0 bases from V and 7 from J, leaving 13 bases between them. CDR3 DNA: TGTGCCACCAGCAGAGATGAGCAGCTGGGCCAGCCCCAGCATTTT. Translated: CATSRDEQLGQPQHF.

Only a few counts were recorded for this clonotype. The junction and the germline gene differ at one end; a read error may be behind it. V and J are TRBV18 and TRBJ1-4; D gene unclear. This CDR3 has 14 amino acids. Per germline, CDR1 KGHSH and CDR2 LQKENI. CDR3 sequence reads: CASSFLTGDEKLFF. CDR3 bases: TGTGCCAGCTCTTTTCTGACGGGCGATGAAAAGCTGTTTTTT.

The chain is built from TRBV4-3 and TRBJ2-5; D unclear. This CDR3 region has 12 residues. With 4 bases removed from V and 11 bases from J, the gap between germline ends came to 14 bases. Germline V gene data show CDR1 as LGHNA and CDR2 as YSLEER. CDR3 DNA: TGCGCCAGCAGCCCCAATTTCCACGGGCAGTACTTC. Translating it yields CASSPNFHGQYF.

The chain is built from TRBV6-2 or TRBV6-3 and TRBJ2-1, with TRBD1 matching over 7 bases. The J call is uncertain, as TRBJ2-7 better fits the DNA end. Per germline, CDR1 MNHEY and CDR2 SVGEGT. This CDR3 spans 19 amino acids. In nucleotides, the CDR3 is TGTGCCAGCAGTTACTCGAAAGCCCGAGGGGGCTCCCCCTACAATGAGCAGTACTTC. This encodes CASSYSKARGGSPYNEQYF.

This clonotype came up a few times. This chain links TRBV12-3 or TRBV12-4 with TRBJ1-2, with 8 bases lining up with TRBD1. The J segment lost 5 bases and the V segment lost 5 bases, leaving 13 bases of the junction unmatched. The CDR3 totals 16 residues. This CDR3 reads CASSRYRQGKKYGYTF. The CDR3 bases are TGTGCCAGCAGTCGCTACAGACAGGGGAAGAAATATGGCTACACCTTC.

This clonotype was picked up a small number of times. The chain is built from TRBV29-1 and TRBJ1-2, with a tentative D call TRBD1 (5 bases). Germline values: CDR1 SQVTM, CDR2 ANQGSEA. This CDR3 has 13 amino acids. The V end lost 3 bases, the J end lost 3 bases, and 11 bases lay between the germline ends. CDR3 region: CSVDVQEDYGYTF. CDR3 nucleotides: TGCAGCGTTGATGTACAGGAGGACTATGGCTACACCTTC.

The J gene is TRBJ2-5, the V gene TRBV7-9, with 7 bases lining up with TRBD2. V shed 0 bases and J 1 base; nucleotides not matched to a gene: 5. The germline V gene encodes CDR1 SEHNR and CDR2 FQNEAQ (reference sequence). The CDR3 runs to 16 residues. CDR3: CASSLAPLAVQETQYF. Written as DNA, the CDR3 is TGTGCCAGCAGCTTAGCGCCCCTAGCGGTCCAAGAGACCCAGTACTTC.

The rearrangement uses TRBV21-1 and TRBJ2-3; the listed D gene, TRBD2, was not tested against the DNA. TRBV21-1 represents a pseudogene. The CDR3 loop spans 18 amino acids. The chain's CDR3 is CASSGEGTSAGSTDTQYF. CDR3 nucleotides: TGTGCCAGCAGCGGCGAAGGAACTAGCGCGGGGAGCACAGATACGCAGTATTTT.

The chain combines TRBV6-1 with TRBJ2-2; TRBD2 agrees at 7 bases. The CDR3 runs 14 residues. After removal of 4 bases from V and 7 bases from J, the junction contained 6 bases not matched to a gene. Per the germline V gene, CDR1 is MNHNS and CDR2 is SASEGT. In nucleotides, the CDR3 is TGTGCCAGCAGTGGCCCTCTAGCGGTCGGGGAGCTGTTTTTT. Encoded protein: CASSGPLAVGELFF.

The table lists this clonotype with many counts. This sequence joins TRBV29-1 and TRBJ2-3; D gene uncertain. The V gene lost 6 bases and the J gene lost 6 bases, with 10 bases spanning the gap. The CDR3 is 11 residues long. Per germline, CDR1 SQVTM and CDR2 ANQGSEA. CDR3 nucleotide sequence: TGCAGCGTAGTGGGCGTGGATACGCAGTATTTT. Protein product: CSVVGVDTQYF.

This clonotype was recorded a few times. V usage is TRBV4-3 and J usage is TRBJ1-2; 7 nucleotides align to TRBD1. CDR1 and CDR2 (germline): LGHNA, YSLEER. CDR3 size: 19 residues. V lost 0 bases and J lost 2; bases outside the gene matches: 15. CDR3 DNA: TGCGCCAGCAGCCAAGATCTGAGGGGGCGTCTCCGACCAAACTATGGCTACACCTTC. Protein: CASSQDLRGRLRPNYGYTF.

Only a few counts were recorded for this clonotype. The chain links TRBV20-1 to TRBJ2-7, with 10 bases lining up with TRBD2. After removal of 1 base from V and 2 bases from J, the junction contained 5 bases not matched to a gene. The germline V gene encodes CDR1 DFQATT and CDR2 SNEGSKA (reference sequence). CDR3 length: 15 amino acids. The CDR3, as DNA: TGCAGTGCTAGAGCGAGCGGGAGGGGGGCCTACGAGCAGTACTTC. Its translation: CSARASGRGAYEQYF.

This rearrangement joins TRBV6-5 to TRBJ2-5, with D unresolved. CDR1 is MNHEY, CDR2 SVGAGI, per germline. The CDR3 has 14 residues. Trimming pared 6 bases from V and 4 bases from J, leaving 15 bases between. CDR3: CASSKALVGETQYF. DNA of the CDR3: TGTGCCAGCAGCAAAGCGCTAGTAGGAGAGACCCAGTACTTC.

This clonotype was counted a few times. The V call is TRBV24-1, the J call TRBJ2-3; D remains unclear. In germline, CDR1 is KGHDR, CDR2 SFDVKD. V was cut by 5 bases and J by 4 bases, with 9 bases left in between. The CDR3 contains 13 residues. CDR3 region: CATSVGPADTQYF. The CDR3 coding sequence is TGTGCCACCAGTGTCGGGCCCGCAGATACGCAGTATTTT.

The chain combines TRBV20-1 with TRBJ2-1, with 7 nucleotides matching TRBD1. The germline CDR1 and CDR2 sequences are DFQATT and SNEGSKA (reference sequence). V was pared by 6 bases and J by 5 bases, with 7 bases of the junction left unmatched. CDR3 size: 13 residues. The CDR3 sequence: CSALTGWDNEQFF. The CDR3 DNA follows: TGCAGTGCCTTGACAGGGTGGGACAATGAGCAGTTCTTC.

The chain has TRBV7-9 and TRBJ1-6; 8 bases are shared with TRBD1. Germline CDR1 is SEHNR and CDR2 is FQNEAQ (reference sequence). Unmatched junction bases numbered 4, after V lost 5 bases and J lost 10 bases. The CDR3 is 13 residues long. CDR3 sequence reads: CASSNTGGSPLHF. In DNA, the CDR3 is TGTGCCAGCAGCAATACAGGGGGATCACCCCTCCACTTT.

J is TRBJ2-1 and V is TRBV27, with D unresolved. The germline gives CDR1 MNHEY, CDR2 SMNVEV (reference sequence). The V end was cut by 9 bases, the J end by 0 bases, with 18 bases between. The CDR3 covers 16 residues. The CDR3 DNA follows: TGTGCCAGACCCACTGAGACGGTCCGCTCCTACAATGAGCAGTTCTTC. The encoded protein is CARPTETVRSYNEQFF.

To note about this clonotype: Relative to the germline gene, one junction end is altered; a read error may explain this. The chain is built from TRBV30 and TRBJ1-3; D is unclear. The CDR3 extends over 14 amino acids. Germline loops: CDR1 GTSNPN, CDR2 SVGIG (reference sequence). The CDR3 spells CVWSRTGSGNTIYF. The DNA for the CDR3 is TGTGTCTGGTCAAGGACGGGCTCTGGAAACACCATATATTTT.

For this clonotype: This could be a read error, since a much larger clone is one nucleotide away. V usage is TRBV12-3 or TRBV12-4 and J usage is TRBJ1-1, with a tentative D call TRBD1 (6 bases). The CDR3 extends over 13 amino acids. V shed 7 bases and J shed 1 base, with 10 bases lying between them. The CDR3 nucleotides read TGTGCCAGCAAACCGACAGGGAACACTGAAGCTTTCTTT. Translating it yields CASKPTGNTEAFF.

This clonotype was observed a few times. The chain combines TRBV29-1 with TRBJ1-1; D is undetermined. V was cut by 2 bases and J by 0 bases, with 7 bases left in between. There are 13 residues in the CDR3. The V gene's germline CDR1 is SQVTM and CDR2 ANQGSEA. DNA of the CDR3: TGCAGCGTTGAACTGAAGTTGAACACTGAAGCTTTCTTT. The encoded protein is CSVELKLNTEAFF.

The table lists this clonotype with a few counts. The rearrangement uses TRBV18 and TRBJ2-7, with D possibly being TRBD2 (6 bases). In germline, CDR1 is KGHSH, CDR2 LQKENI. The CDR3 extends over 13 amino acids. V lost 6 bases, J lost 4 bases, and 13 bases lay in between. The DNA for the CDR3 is TGTGCCAGCTCGGCGGGACGAGGGTACGAGCAGTACTTC. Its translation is CASSAGRGYEQYF.